One T cell receptor (beta chain) is described in this entry. The V gene's germline CDR1 is PRHDT and CDR2 FYEKMQ (reference sequence). CDR3 size: 14 residues. V trimming: 4 bases; J trimming: 5 bases; junction bases outside the gene matches: 8. The data originate from a study of CD8+ T cells in alopecia areata. Reverse transcribed after extraction, RNA yielded cDNA as the sequencing template. Repertoires were generated with immunoSEQ multiplex PCR, while TCRdb's copy carries only in-frame clones and drops some. The sample yields fewer than 150,000 clones, roughly 60% seen once. Treatment noted: oral pan-JAK inhibitor, 5-10 mg twice daily.

The V call is TRBV13, the J call TRBJ2-7, with TRBD1 identical over 7 bases. The receptor was isolated from a human donor with alopecia areata. The input for sequencing was CD8+ T cells sorted from blood, taken at week 4, from a patient treated with tofacitinib. CDR3 nucleotide sequence: TGTGCCAGCAGCTCGACAGGGAATCAGGACGAGCAGTACTTC. This encodes CASSSTGNQDEQYF.